Listed below are T cell receptor beta chains from one sample, sequenced in a study of STAT3 mutations in large granular lymphocyte leukemia. The repertoire was sequenced with immunoSEQ multiplex PCR; TCRdb's copy has only in-frame clones and lacks some. The sample lists tens of thousands of clones, around 88% seen once, with about 13% in the top ten. Sequenced: peripheral blood mononuclear cells. The receptors stem from a man aged 55-75 years with T-cell large granular lymphocyte leukemia. Some clones in this sample may be carry-over from other donors' samples. Each CDR3 is given with its conserved first and last residue. The D gene is left open where the match is weak.

v_gene: TRBV5-1; j_gene: TRBJ2-5; d_gene: NA; CDR3nt: TGCGCCAGCAGCTCGGGACCACAAGAGACCCAGTACTTC; CDR3aa: CASSSGPQETQYF
v_gene: TRBV5-1; j_gene: TRBJ2-2; d_gene: NA; CDR3nt: TGCGCCAGCAGCCTAATAGGGCTAATGGGGGAGCTGTTTTTT; CDR3aa: CASSLIGLMGELFF
v_gene: TRBV5-4; j_gene: TRBJ2-5; d_gene: TRBD1; CDR3nt: TGTGCCAGCAGCTTGTGGGACAGACGAGAGACCCAGTACTTC; CDR3aa: CASSLWDRRETQYF
v_gene: TRBV5-1; j_gene: TRBJ1-2; d_gene: NA; CDR3nt: TGCGCCAGCAGCGAGAGGACGGTAAACTATGGCTACACCTTC; CDR3aa: CASSERTVNYGYTF
v_gene: TRBV30; j_gene: TRBJ2-5; d_gene: NA; CDR3nt: TGTGCCTGGAGTGTCCTGGGAGGGGGATACCAAGAGACCCAGTACTTC; CDR3aa: CAWSVLGGGYQETQYF
v_gene: TRBV6-6; j_gene: TRBJ1-2; d_gene: TRBD1; CDR3nt: TGTGCCAGCAGCAGACAGGGGAACTATGGCTACACCTTC; CDR3aa: CASSRQGNYGYTF
v_gene: TRBV11-3; j_gene: TRBJ2-2; d_gene: TRBD2; CDR3nt: TGTGCCAGCAGCTCCGTAGCGGGAGGGGTCGACACCGGGGAGCTGTTTTTT; CDR3aa: CASSSVAGGVDTGELFF
v_gene: TRBV4-1; j_gene: TRBJ2-7; d_gene: TRBD2; CDR3nt: TGCGCCAGCAGCCTCGGACTAGCGGGGTTATACGAGCAGTACTTC; CDR3aa: CASSLGLAGLYEQYF
v_gene: TRBV19; j_gene: TRBJ1-1; d_gene: NA; CDR3nt: TGTGCCAGTAGAAGATCGTCGGGGGACACTGAAGCTTTCTTT; CDR3aa: CASRRSSGDTEAFF
v_gene: TRBV5-1; j_gene: TRBJ2-3; d_gene: TRBD1; CDR3nt: TGCGCCAGCAGCTTGATCCCTGGGACAGCTAGCACAGATACGCAGTATTTT; CDR3aa: CASSLIPGTASTDTQYF
v_gene: TRBV27; j_gene: TRBJ2-7; d_gene: NA; CDR3nt: TGTGCCAGCAGCCTCGTGGGGCCCACCTACGAGCAGTACTTC; CDR3aa: CASSLVGPTYEQYF
v_gene: TRBV5-5; j_gene: TRBJ1-3; d_gene: TRBD1; CDR3nt: TGTGCCAGCAGCTCAATTACAGGGGGCGGAAACACCATATATTTT; CDR3aa: CASSSITGGGNTIYF
v_gene: TRBV30; j_gene: TRBJ2-7; d_gene: TRBD2; CDR3nt: TGTGCCTGGAGTGGGGGGGCTAGCGGGAGCTACGAGCAGTACTTC; CDR3aa: CAWSGGASGSYEQYF
v_gene: TRBV6-6; j_gene: TRBJ2-5; d_gene: NA; CDR3nt: TGTGCCAGCAGCCCCTTGCGGGATGGGGGTCCAGAGACCCAGTACTTC; CDR3aa: CASSPLRDGGPETQYF
v_gene: TRBV12-5; j_gene: TRBJ2-1; d_gene: NA; CDR3nt: TGTGCTAGTGGTTTGGGTGATACCTACAATGAGCAGTTCTTC; CDR3aa: CASGLGDTYNEQFF
v_gene: TRBV28; j_gene: TRBJ2-2; d_gene: NA; CDR3nt: TGTGCCAGCAGTTTTTCCTTGCGACAACCGAACACCGGGGAGCTGTTTTTT; CDR3aa: CASSFSLRQPNTGELFF
v_gene: TRBV6-5; j_gene: TRBJ2-5; d_gene: NA; CDR3nt: TGTGCCAGCAGTTACTCTATTGGCAGCCAAGAGACCCAGTACTTC; CDR3aa: CASSYSIGSQETQYF
v_gene: TRBV7-9; j_gene: TRBJ2-1; d_gene: TRBD2; CDR3nt: TGTGCCAGCAGCCTAGCGGGAGGGGTCAATGAGCAGTTCTTC; CDR3aa: CASSLAGGVNEQFF
v_gene: TRBV27; j_gene: TRBJ2-7; d_gene: NA; CDR3nt: TGTGCCAGCAGACCTGCCGGGCCAAGCTCCTACGAGCAGTACTTC; CDR3aa: CASRPAGPSSYEQYF
v_gene: TRBV5-4; j_gene: TRBJ1-4; d_gene: NA; CDR3nt: TGTGCCAGCAGCGCCCTCGGACAAGCCGGGGAAAAACTGTTTTTT; CDR3aa: CASSALGQAGEKLFF
v_gene: TRBV30; j_gene: TRBJ2-3; d_gene: NA; CDR3nt: TGTGCCTGGAGCGCCATTCAGAAAGGGGCGCCTAGCACAGATACGCAGTATTTT; CDR3aa: CAWSAIQKGAPSTDTQYF
v_gene: TRBV9; j_gene: TRBJ2-3; d_gene: NA; CDR3nt: TGTGCCAGCAGCGTAGATTTGGAGGGCCCAGATACGCAGTATTTT; CDR3aa: CASSVDLEGPDTQYF